These 5 T cell receptor beta chains came from one sample sequenced in a study of cytomegalovirus exposure and HLA in healthy donors. It was with 60 Vbeta and 13 Jbeta primers that the PCR ran. Measured with immunoSEQ multiplex PCR; TCRdb has only the in-frame clones, and not every one. This specimen shows about 200,000 clones; the ten leading clones hold around 1.1%. The specimen was PBMCs. These receptors originate from a girl aged 2-9 years in good health and CMV-seropositive.

V and J are TRBV5-6 and TRBJ1-5; D ambiguous. Trimming pared 3 bases from V and 3 bases from J, leaving 16 bases between. Looked up from germline, CDR1 is SGHDT and CDR2 is YYEEEE. The CDR3 sequence is 16 residues long. The CDR3, as DNA: TGTGCCAGCAGCTCGGGGTGGCGGCGGTTCAATCAGCCCCAGCATTTT. Its protein is CASSSGWRRFNQPQHF. Combining the CDR3 with reference TRBV5-6 and TRBJ1-5 gives the whole variable domain DAGVTQSPTHLIKTRGQQVTLRCSPKSGHDTVSWYQQALGQGPQFIFQYYEEEERQRGNFPDRFSGHQFPNYSSELNVNALLLGDSALYLCASSSGWRRFNQPQHFGDGTRLSIL.

Concerning this clone itself: The junction and the germline gene differ at one end; a read error may be behind it. At the DNA level, this CDR3 is encoded by other sequences in the same sample as well. The chain links TRBV5-1 to TRBJ1-4; no reliable D call. This CDR3 contains 16 residues. CDR1 and CDR2 from the germline V gene are SGHRS and YFSETQ. This chain's CDR3 is CASSPSLTATNEKLFF. CDR3 DNA: TGCGCCAGCAGCCCTTCTTTAACTGCAACTAATGAGAAACTGTTTTTT.

The chain combines TRBV6-4 with TRBJ2-2; possible D gene TRBD2, 7 bases. V was trimmed by 3 bases and J by 1 base, leaving 12 bases between them. This CDR3 spans 16 amino acids. CDR1 MRHNA and CDR2 SNTAGT come from the germline V gene. Here the CDR3 reads CASSEGGRLNTGELFF. CDR3 bases: TGTGCCAGCAGTGAGGGGGGGCGCCTGAACACCGGGGAGCTGTTTTTT.

This chain links TRBV27 with TRBJ2-7, with 10 nucleotides matching TRBD1. The V and J ends lost 3 bases and 3 bases, in that order; junction bases with no gene match: 2. The CDR3 runs 14 residues. Germline V gene data show CDR1 as MNHEY and CDR2 as SMNVEV (reference sequence). The CDR3: CASSFRTGGYEQYF. The CDR3 nucleotides read TGTGCCAGCAGTTTTCGGACAGGGGGCTACGAGCAGTACTTC.

Concerning this clone: Other DNA variants within this sample encode the same CDR3. The chain carries TRBV29-1 and TRBJ2-7; tentative D call: TRBD1 (6 bases). The germline V gene has CDR1 SQVTM and CDR2 ANQGSEA. Between the trimmed V and J ends, which lost 4 bases and 4 bases, there was a span of 11 bases. The CDR3 totals 12 residues. CDR3 bases: TGCAGCGTTGGGGGGCAGGGGTACGAGCAGTACTTC. Amino acid sequence: CSVGGQGYEQYF.